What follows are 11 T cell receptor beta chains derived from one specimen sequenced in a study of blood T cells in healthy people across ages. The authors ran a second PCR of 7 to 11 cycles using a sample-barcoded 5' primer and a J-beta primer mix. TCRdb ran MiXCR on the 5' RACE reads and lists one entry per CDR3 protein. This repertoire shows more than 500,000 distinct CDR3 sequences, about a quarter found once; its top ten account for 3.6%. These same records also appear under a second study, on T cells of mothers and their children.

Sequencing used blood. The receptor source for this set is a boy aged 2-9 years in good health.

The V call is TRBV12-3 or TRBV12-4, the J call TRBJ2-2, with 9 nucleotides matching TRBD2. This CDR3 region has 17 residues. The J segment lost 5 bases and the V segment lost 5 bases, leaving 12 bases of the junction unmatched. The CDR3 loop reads CASSPLAGRGGTGELFF. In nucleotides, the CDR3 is TGTGCCAGCAGTCCTCTAGCGGGGAGGGGGGGTACCGGGGAGCTGTTTTTT.

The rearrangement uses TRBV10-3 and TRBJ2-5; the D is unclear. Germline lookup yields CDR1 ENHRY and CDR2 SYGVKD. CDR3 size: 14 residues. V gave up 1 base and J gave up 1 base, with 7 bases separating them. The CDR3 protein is CAISEWSVQETQYF. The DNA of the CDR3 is TGTGCCATCAGTGAGTGGTCAGTCCAAGAGACCCAGTACTTC.

The CDR3 sequence: CATSEPLAGEQFF. In nucleotides, the CDR3 is TGTGCCACCAGTGAGCCCCTAGCGGGGGAGCAGTTCTTC. J is TRBJ2-1 and V is TRBV24-1, with TRBD2 matching 9 bases. The junction had 4 bases not matched to a gene; V was cut back by 4 bases and J by 10 bases. The CDR3 spans 13 residues. Germline V lookup: CDR1 KGHDR, CDR2 SFDVKD.

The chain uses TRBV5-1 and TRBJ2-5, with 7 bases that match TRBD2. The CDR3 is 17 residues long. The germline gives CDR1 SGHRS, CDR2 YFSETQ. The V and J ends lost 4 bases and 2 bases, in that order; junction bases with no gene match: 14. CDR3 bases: TGCGCCAGCAGCCCTGGCGGGAGAGCCTTACCTCAAGAGACCCAGTACTTC. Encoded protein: CASSPGGRALPQETQYF.

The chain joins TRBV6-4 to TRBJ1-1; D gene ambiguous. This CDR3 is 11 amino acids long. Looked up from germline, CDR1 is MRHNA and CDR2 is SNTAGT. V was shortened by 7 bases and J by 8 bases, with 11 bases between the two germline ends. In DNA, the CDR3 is TGTGCCAGCACTGAGGAGCCAGAAGCTTTCTTT. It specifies CASTEEPEAFF.

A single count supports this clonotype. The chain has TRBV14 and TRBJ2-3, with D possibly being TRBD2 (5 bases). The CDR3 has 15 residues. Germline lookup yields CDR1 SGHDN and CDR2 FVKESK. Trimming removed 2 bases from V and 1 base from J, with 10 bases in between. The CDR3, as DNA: TGTGCCAGCAGCCAAATGGACTCTGGCACAGATACGCAGTATTTT. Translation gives CASSQMDSGTDTQYF.

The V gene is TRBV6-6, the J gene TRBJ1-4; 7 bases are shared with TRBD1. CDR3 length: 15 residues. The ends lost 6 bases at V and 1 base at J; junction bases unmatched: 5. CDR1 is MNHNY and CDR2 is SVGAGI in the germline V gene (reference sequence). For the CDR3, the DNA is TGTGCCAGCAGCCAACGACAGGGAACTAATGAAAAACTGTTTTTT. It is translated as CASSQRQGTNEKLFF.

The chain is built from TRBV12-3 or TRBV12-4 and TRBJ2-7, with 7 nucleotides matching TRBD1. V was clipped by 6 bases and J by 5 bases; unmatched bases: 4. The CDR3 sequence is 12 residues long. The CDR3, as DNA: TGTGCCAGCAGGCACGGACAGGACGAGCAGTACTTC. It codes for CASRHGQDEQYF.

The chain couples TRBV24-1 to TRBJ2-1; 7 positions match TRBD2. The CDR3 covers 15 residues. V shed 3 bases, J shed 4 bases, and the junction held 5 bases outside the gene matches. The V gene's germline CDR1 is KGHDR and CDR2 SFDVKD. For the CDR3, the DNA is TGTGCCACCAGTGATAGCCAGCGGGATTACAATGAGCAGTTCTTC. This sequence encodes CATSDSQRDYNEQFF.

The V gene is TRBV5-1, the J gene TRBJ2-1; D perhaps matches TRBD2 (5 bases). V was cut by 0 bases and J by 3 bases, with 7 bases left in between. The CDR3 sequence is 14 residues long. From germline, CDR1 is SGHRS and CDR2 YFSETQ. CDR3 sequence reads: CASSLATNYNEQFF. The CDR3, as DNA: TGCGCCAGCAGCTTGGCGACTAACTACAATGAGCAGTTCTTC. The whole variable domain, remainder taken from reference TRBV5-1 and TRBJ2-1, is KAGVTQTPRYLIKTRGQQVTLSCSPISGHRSVSWYQQTPGQGLQFLFEYFSETQRNKGNFPGRFSGRQFSNSRSEMNVSTLELGDSALYLCASSLATNYNEQFFGPGTRLTVL.

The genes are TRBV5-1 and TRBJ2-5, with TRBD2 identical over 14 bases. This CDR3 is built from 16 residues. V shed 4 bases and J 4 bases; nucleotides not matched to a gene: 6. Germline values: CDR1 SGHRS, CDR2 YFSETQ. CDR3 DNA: TGCGCCAGCAGCGCGGAGACTAGCGGGGGGGCAGAGACCCAGTACTTC. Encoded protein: CASSAETSGGAETQYF.